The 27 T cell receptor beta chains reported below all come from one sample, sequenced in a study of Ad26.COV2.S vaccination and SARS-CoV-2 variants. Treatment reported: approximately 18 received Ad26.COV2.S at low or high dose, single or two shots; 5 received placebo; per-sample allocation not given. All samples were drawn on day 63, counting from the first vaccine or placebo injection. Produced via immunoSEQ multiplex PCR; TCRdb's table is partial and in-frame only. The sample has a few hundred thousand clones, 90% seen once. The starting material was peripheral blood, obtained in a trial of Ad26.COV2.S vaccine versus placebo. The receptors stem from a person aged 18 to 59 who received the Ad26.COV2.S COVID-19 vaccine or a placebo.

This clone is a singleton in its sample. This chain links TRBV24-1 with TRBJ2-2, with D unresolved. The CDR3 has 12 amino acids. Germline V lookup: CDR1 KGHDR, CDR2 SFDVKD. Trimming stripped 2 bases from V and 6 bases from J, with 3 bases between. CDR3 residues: CATSDWAGELFF. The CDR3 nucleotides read TGTGCCACCAGTGATTGGGCCGGGGAGCTGTTTTTT.

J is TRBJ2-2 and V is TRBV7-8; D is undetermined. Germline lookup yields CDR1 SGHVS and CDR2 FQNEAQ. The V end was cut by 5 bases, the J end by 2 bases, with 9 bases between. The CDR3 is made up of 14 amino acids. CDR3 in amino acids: CASSPGPNTGELFF. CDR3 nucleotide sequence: TGTGCCAGCAGCCCCGGGCCTAACACCGGGGAGCTGTTTTTT.

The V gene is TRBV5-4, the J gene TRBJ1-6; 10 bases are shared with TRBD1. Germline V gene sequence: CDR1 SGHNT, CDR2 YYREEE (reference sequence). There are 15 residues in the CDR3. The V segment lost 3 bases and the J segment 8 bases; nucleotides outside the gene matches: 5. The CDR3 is CASSSGQGVDSPLHF. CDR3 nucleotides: TGTGCCAGCAGCTCCGGACAGGGGGTGGATTCACCCCTCCACTTT. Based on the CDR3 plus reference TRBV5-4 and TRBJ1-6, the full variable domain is ETGVTQSPTHLIKTRGQQVTLRCSSQSGHNTVSWYQQALGQGPQFIFQYYREEENGRGNFPPRFSGLQFPNYSSELNVNALELDDSALYLCASSSGQGVDSPLHFGNGTRLTVT.

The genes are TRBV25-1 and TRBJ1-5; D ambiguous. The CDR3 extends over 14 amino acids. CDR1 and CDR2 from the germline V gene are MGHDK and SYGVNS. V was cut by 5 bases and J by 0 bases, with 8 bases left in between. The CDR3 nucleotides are TGTGCCAGCAGTACACTTTATAGCAATCAGCCCCAGCATTTT. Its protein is CASSTLYSNQPQHF. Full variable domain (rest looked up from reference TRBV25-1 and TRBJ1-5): EADIYQTPRYLVIGTGKKITLECSQTMGHDKMYWYQQDPGMELHLIHYSYGVNSTEKGDLSSESTVSRIRTEHFPLTLESARPSHTSQYLCASSTLYSNQPQHFGDGTRLSIL.

Written as DNA, the CDR3 is TGTGCCAGCAGCCGGGACGGCGGTCAAACGCAGTATTTT. Translated: CASSRDGGQTQYF. V and J are TRBV7-2 and TRBJ2-3; TRBD1 or TRBD2 may be the D gene (5 bases each). CDR3 length equals 13 residues. V was shortened by 5 bases and J by 9 bases, with 15 bases between the two germline ends. In germline, CDR1 is SGHTA, CDR2 FQGNSA.

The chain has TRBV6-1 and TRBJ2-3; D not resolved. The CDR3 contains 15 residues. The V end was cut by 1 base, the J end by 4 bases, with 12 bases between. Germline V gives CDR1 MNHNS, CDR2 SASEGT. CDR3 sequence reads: CASSEGSAGADTQYF. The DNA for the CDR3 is TGTGCCAGCAGTGAAGGGTCTGCAGGCGCAGATACGCAGTATTTT.

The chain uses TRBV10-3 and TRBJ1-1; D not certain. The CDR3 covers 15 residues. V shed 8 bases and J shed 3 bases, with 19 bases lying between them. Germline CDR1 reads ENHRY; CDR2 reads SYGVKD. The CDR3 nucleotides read TGTGCCATCGTTAGCGCCGGGTCAAGGTACACTGAAGCTTTCTTT. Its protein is CAIVSAGSRYTEAFF.

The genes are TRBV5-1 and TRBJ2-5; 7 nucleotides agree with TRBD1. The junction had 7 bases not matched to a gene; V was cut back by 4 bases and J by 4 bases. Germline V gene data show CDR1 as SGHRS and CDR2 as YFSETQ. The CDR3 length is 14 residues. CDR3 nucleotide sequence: TGCGCCAGCAGCCCGGCGACAGGGAGAGAGACCCAGTACTTC. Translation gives CASSPATGRETQYF.

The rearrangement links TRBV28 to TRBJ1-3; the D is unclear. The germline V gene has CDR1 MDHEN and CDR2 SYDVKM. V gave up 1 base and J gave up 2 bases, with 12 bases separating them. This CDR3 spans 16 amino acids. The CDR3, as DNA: TGTGCCAGCAGTTTATTACTGGGGATCGCTGGAAACACCATATATTTT. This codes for CASSLLLGIAGNTIYF.

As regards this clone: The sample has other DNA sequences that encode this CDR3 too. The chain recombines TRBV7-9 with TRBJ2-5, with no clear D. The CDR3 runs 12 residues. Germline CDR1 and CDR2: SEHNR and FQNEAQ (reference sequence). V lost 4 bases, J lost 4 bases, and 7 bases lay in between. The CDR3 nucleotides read TGTGCCAGCAGCTCCACGGGAGAGACCCAGTACTTC. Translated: CASSSTGETQYF.

CDR3 residues: CASTRSQDTTYEQYF. The CDR3 region has the DNA TGTGCCAGCACCCGCTCGCAGGACACGACCTACGAGCAGTACTTC. The chain employs TRBV3-1 (or the pseudogene TRBV3-2) and TRBJ2-7; tentatively, D is TRBD1 (5 bases). Germline V gene sequence: CDR1 LGHDT, CDR2 YNNKEL (reference sequence). Deletions cut 7 bases from V and 2 bases from J, with 18 bases between. CDR3 length: 15 amino acids.

CDR3 DNA sequence: TGTGCCAGCAGCCAAGGGGCAGGTTCCAATCAGCCCCAGCATTTT. Protein: CASSQGAGSNQPQHF. This rearrangement joins TRBV3-1 (or the pseudogene TRBV3-2) to TRBJ1-5; D is undetermined. Germline V lookup: CDR1 LGHDT, CDR2 YNNKEL (reference sequence). The CDR3 length is 15 residues. The V end lost 1 base, the J end lost 3 bases, and 10 bases lay between the germline ends.

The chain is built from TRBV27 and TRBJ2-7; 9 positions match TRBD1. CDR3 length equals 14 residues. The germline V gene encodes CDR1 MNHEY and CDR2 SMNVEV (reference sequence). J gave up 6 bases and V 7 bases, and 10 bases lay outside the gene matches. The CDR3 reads CASKYRDRESEQYF. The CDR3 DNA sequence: TGTGCCAGCAAATACCGGGACAGGGAATCCGAGCAGTACTTC.

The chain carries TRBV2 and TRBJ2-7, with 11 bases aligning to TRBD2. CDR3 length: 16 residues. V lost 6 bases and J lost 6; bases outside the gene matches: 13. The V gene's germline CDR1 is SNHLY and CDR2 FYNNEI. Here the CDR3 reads CASSGPVTSGRGEQYF. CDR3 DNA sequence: TGTGCCAGCAGCGGTCCCGTCACTAGCGGGAGAGGCGAGCAGTACTTC.

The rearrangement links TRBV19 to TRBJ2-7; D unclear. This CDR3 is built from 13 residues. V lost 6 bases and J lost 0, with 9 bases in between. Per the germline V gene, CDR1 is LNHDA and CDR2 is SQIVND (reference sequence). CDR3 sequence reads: CASSPSSSYEQYF. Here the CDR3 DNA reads TGTGCCAGTAGCCCGTCGAGCTCCTACGAGCAGTACTTC.

Written as DNA, the CDR3 is TGTGCCAGCAGGCAGGGACAGCTGAACACTGAAGCTTTCTTT. Translation gives CASRQGQLNTEAFF. The chain couples TRBV6-5 to TRBJ1-1, with 7 nucleotides matching TRBD1. The J segment lost 0 bases and the V segment lost 6 bases, leaving 4 bases of the junction unmatched. The germline V gene encodes CDR1 MNHEY and CDR2 SVGAGI. The CDR3 length is 14 residues.

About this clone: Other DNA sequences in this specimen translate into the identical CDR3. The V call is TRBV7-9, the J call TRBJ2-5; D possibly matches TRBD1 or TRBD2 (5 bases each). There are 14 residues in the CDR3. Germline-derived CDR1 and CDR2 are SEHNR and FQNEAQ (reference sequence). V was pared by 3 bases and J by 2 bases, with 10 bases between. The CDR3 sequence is CASSLDWGQETQYF. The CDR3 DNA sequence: TGTGCCAGCAGCTTGGACTGGGGGCAAGAGACCCAGTACTTC.

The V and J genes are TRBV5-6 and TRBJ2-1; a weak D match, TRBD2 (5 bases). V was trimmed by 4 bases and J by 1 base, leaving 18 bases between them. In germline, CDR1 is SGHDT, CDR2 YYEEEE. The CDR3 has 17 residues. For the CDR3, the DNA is TGTGCCAGCAGCGGATTTGACGGGGATTTATCCTACAATGAGCAGTTCTTC. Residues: CASSGFDGDLSYNEQFF.

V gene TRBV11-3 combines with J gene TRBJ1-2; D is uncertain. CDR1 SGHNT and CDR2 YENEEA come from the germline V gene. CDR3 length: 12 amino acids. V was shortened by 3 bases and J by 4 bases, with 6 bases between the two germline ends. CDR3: CASSFWAYGYTF. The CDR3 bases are TGTGCCAGCAGCTTTTGGGCCTATGGCTACACCTTC. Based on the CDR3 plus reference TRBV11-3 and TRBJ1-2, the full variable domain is EAGVVQSPRYKIIEKKQPVAFWCNPISGHNTLYWYLQNLGQGPELLIRYENEEAVDDSQLPKDRFSAERLKGVDSTLKIQPAELGDSAVYLCASSFWAYGYTFGSGTRLTVV.

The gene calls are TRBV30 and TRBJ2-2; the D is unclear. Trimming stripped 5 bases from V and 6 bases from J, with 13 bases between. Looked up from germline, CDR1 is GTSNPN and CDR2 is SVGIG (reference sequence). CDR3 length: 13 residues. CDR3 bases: TGTGCCTGGCGACAAGATGGGCCCGGGGAGCTGTTTTTT. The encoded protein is CAWRQDGPGELFF.

CDR3 nucleotide sequence: TGTGCCAGCAGGGGTACGGGACTAGCGGGAGTTGTAGATACGCAGTATTTT. Encoded protein: CASRGTGLAGVVDTQYF. The chain uses TRBV28 and TRBJ2-3, with TRBD2 matching 14 bases. Germline V gene sequence: CDR1 MDHEN, CDR2 SYDVKM. The CDR3 contains 17 residues. The J segment lost 5 bases and the V segment lost 6 bases, leaving 10 bases of the junction unmatched.

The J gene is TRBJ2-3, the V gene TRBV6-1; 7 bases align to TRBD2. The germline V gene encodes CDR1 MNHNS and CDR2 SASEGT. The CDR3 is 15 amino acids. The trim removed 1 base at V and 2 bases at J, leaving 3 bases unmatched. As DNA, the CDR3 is TGTGCCAGCAGTGAAGGGCGGGAGCCCACAGATACGCAGTATTTT. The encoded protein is CASSEGREPTDTQYF.

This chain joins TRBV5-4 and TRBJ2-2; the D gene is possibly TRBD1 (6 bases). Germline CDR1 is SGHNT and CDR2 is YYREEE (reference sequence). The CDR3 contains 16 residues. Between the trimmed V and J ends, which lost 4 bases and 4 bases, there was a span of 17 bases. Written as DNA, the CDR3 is TGTGCCAGCAGCGCCCTACAGGGTCTATCCACCGGGGAGCTGTTTTTT. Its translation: CASSALQGLSTGELFF.

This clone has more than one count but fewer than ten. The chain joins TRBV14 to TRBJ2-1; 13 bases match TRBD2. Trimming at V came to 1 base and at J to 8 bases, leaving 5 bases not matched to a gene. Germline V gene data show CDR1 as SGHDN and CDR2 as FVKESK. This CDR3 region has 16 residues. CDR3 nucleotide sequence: TGTGCCAGCAGCCAAGCTAGGACTAGCGGGAGAGATGAGCAGTTCTTC. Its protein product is CASSQARTSGRDEQFF.

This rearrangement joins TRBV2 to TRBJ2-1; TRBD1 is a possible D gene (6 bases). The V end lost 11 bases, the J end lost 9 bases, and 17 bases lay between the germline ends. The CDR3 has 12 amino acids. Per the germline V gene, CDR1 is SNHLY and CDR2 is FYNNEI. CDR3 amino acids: CAGKHRVGEQFF. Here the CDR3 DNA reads TGTGCCGGCAAGCACAGGGTCGGTGAGCAGTTCTTC.

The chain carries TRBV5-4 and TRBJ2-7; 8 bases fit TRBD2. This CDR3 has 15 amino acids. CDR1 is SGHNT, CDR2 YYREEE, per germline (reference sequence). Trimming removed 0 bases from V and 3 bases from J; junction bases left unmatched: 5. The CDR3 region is CASSLEASGHYEQYF. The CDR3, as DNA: TGTGCCAGCAGCTTGGAGGCTAGCGGGCACTACGAGCAGTACTTC.

This CDR3 is CASRKQGTIGNTIYF. CDR3 DNA: TGTGCCAGCAGAAAACAGGGGACTATTGGAAACACCATATATTTT. The V gene is TRBV4-2, the J gene TRBJ1-3; 7 bases are shared with TRBD1. The ends lost 6 bases at V and 3 bases at J; junction bases unmatched: 8. Germline CDR1 is LGHNA and CDR2 is YNFKEQ. The CDR3 is 15 amino acids.